The rows below give T cell receptor beta chains drawn from one sample of a study of identical twins. From the 5' RACE reads, TCRdb called clonotypes with MiXCR, one entry per CDR3 protein. The table has approximately 670,000 distinct CDR3 sequences, 6.1% seen once. Material: naive T cells sorted from blood. The receptors derive from a man between 18 and 35 years old in good health. Both conserved end residues are part of each CDR3. Each record gives: CDR3 DNA, CDR3 protein, V gene, clone size, D gene, J gene. The D gene is left open where the match is weak. Only some rows state a clone size, as once, few, many or a class for expanded clones.

TGCGCCAGCAGCCAAGTAGGAGTGGTGGATGAGCAGTTCTTC CASSQVGVVDEQFF TRBV4-1 many . TRBJ2-1
TGTGCCAGCAGCCCCCGGACAGGGGGAAACACCGGGGAGCTGTTTTTT CASSPRTGGNTGELFF TRBV7-9 . TRBD1 TRBJ2-2
TGTGCCAGCAGTCCAAGGGAGACGGGGAAAAACATTCAGTACTTC CASSPRETGKNIQYF TRBV12-3/TRBV12-4 many . TRBJ2-4
TGCAGCAGCACCTCGCGGAATATGAACACTGAAGCTTTCTTT CSSTSRNMNTEAFF TRBV20-1 few . TRBJ1-1
TGTGCCACCAGTGACACGACTAGCGGGCGCACCGGGGAGCTGTTTTTT CATSDTTSGRTGELFF TRBV24-1 many TRBD2 TRBJ2-2
TGTGCCAGCAGTTTAGCGGCGGATCCAGGGCGAGAGACCCAGTACTTC CASSLAADPGRETQYF TRBV12-3/TRBV12-4 many . TRBJ2-5
TGTGCCAGCAGCTTAGATCGAAGGGGAGGGGAGCAGTACTTC CASSLDRRGGEQYF TRBV11-2 few TRBD2 TRBJ2-7
TGCGCCAGCAGCTTGACAGGGAGTGGCGATAATTCACCCCTCCACTTT CASSLTGSGDNSPLHF TRBV5-1 many . TRBJ1-6
TGCGCCAGCAGCACCGAACTAGGCTTGAATGAGCAGTTCTTC CASSTELGLNEQFF TRBV5-1 many . TRBJ2-1
TGTGCCAGCAGCCTACTGGACAGGGCGGTCTTCGGCGAGCAGTACTTC CASSLLDRAVFGEQYF TRBV7-2 . TRBD1 TRBJ2-7
TGTGCCAGCAGTAACTATGACAGGGGCGAAGCTGAAGCTTTCTTT CASSNYDRGEAEAFF TRBV6-2/TRBV6-3 few TRBD1 TRBJ1-1